The rows below give T cell receptor beta chains drawn from one sample of a study of OX40 agonist ivuxolimab in advanced cancers. Data came from immunoSEQ multiplex PCR; TCRdb stores just in-frame clones and leaves some out. The repertoire holds just over 40,000 clones, with about 90% as singletons. Here the sequenced sample was CD4+ or CD8+ T cells sorted from blood, taken in a trial of the OX40 agonist ivuxolimab. These receptors came from an adult with an advanced solid tumor such as melanoma, head and neck, liver or kidney cancer. Both conserved end residues are part of each CDR3. The D gene is left open where the match is weak. Some rows have no size entry. The others give once, few or many, or a class for an expanded clone.

clone_size j_call d_call v_call cdr3_aa cdr3_nt
few TRBJ2-1 TRBD2 TRBV7-3 CASSPTASGLADNEQFF TGTGCCAGCAGCCCCACGGCCTCGGGACTAGCGGACAATGAGCAGTTCTTC
few TRBJ1-5 . TRBV7-2 CASSLAEQPQHF TGTGCCAGCAGCTTAGCAGAACAGCCCCAGCATTTT
. TRBJ2-7 . TRBV4-3 CASSQGTGETGREQYF TGCGCCAGCAGCCAAGGGACGGGAGAAACGGGGCGGGAGCAGTACTTC
. TRBJ2-7 . TRBV5-5 CASSSPGLNYEQYF TGTGCCAGCAGCTCGCCGGGACTCAACTACGAGCAGTACTTC
. TRBJ2-1 . TRBV7-8 CASSLELVSRQFF TGTGCCAGCAGCTTAGAATTGGTCTCTCGTCAGTTCTTC
. TRBJ2-3 . TRBV4-3 CASSQERRDTQYF TGCGCCAGCAGCCAAGAAAGGCGGGATACGCAGTATTTT
. TRBJ2-3 . TRBV28 CASSLLTDTQYF TGTGCCAGCAGTTTACTGACAGATACGCAGTATTTT
. TRBJ1-2 . TRBV19 CASSIRSHSDYGYTF TGTGCCAGTAGTATACGTTCGCATTCTGACTATGGCTACACCTTC
. TRBJ1-1 . TRBV30 CAWRRFTANTEAFF TGTGCCTGGAGGCGGTTTACGGCAAACACTGAAGCTTTCTTT
. TRBJ2-2 . TRBV9 CASSVGWELAGELFF TGTGCCAGCAGCGTAGGGTGGGAGCTCGCCGGGGAGCTGTTTTTT
. TRBJ2-7 TRBD2 TRBV11-3 CASSVGLAEFSYEQYF TGTGCCAGCAGCGTAGGACTAGCGGAATTTTCCTACGAGCAGTACTTC
. TRBJ2-2 . TRBV27 CASSPRGIGELFF TGTGCCAGCAGTCCCCGCGGGATCGGGGAGCTGTTTTTT
once TRBJ2-7 . TRBV30 CAWTVFDYEQYF TGTGCCTGGACAGTTTTTGATTACGAGCAGTACTTC
. TRBJ2-5 . TRBV7-2 CASSLFTGIETQYF TGTGCCAGCAGCTTGTTTACAGGGATAGAGACCCAGTACTTC
once TRBJ1-1 . TRBV2 CASSQQVSRVVQAEAFF TGTGCCAGCAGCCAGCAAGTGTCTCGAGTCGTACAGGCTGAAGCTTTCTTT
. TRBJ2-4 . TRBV11-2 CASSPRQGLAKNIQYF TGTGCCAGCAGCCCCAGACAGGGACTAGCCAAAAACATTCAGTACTTC
. TRBJ1-2 . TRBV2 CASSEAAAGYTF TGTGCCAGCAGTGAAGCGGCAGCAGGCTACACCTTC
. TRBJ2-5 . TRBV28 CASSSTSSAGETQYF TGTGCCAGCAGTTCAACTAGTAGCGCCGGAGAGACCCAGTACTTC
. TRBJ1-2 . TRBV19 CASSTGLHGYTF TGTGCCAGTTCAACAGGGTTGCATGGCTACACCTTC
. TRBJ2-1 . TRBV28 CASSLLGLYNEQFF TGTGCCAGCAGTTTATTGGGACTTTACAATGAGCAGTTCTTC
. TRBJ2-2 TRBD2 TRBV10-2 CASSLTGTSGRTANTGELFF TGCGCCAGCAGCCTGACCGGGACTAGCGGGAGGACGGCGAACACCGGGGAGCTGTTTTTT
once TRBJ1-2 TRBD1 TRBV7-9 CASSFMDRGYGYTF TGTGCCAGCAGCTTTATGGACAGGGGTTATGGCTACACCTTC
. TRBJ2-5 . TRBV6-5 CASSYSRQGETQYF TGTGCCAGCAGTTACTCCAGGCAGGGAGAGACCCAGTACTTC
. TRBJ1-1 TRBD1 TRBV13 CASSRRTGLNTEAFF TGTGCCAGCAGCCGCAGGACAGGACTGAACACTGAAGCTTTCTTT